This T cell receptor (beta chain) originates from a study of T-cell reconstitution after alpha-beta-depleted transplantation in children. Regarding the study as a whole: Expanded graft clones numbering several hundred reportedly gave rise to alpha-beta T cells about two months after transplant. Newly generated T cells supplied most T-cell counts and diversity one year post-transplant. The high TCRbeta diversity at day 60 in some patients came from surviving recipient T cells and thymic progenitors.

In regard to this clonotype: What it binds is unknown.

Losses at the gene ends were 5 bases for V and 2 bases for J; bases not matched to a gene: 4. CDR1 and CDR2 (germline): SEHNR, FQNEAQ (reference sequence). The CDR3 spans 14 residues. The library targeted TCRbeta and was prepared with unique molecular identifiers. TCRdb independently ran MiXCR on the PCR reads; one entry per CDR3 protein. The sample lists around 440,000 distinct CDR3 sequences, 15% to 20% occurring once. The sample was PBMCs, mostly from graft donor cells, taken 360 days after TCRalphabeta/CD19-depleted stem cell transplant. The clonotype was recovered from a boy under two years old who had a stem cell transplant for Wiskott-Aldrich syndrome, so the T cells may come from the graft donor. The genes are TRBV7-9 and TRBJ2-5; 8 nucleotides agree with TRBD2. For the CDR3, the DNA is TGTGCCAGCAGCCGTGAGCGGGAGCAAGAGACCCAGTACTTC. Its protein product is CASSREREQETQYF. Full variable domain (remainder filled in from reference TRBV7-9 and TRBJ2-5): DTGVSQNPRHKITKRGQNVTFRCDPISEHNRLYWYRQTLGQGPEFLTYFQNEAQLEKSRLLSDRFSAERPKGSFSTLEIQRTEQGDSAMYLCASSREREQETQYFGPGTRLLVL.